Listed here are 26 T cell receptor beta chains from one sample, sequenced in a study of shared clonotypes between healthy human individuals. Sequencing used immunoSEQ multiplex PCR; TCRdb keeps in-frame clones, though not all of them. Of under 2,500,000 clones listed, about 94% are singletons. Input material: naive CD4+ T cells sorted from blood. Sample subset: CD45RA+ positively selected. Receptors originate from a young man in good health.

The CDR3 sequence is CASRFRDGNTEAFF. CDR3 coding DNA: TGTGCCAGCAGATTCCGGGACGGGAACACTGAAGCTTTCTTT. The chain carries TRBV6-5 and TRBJ1-1, with D perhaps matching TRBD1 (5 bases). Germline V gene sequence: CDR1 MNHEY, CDR2 SVGAGI. Trimming took 6 bases from V and 1 from J, leaving 12 bases between them. CDR3 length equals 14 residues.

The chain links TRBV6-1 to TRBJ1-5; D is uncertain. V lost 6 bases and J 2 bases, leaving 14 bases between the germline ends. CDR1 and CDR2 from the germline V gene are MNHNS and SASEGT. The CDR3 length is 15 residues. The CDR3 region is CASRNLGWGNQPQHF. The CDR3 region has the DNA TGTGCCAGCAGAAACCTCGGGTGGGGCAATCAGCCCCAGCATTTT.

The chain uses TRBV6-5 and TRBJ1-6, with a possible D match to TRBD1 (6 bases). Germline assignment: CDR1 MNHEY and CDR2 SVGAGI. The CDR3 sequence is 16 residues long. V lost 0 bases to trimming and J lost 5 bases, with 11 bases between them. In DNA form, the CDR3 reads TGTGCCAGCAGTTACTCGGGAGGGGGGCATAATTCACCCCTCCACTTT. This encodes CASSYSGGGHNSPLHF.

The chain combines TRBV6-1 with TRBJ1-3, with D unresolved. Germline V lookup: CDR1 MNHNS, CDR2 SASEGT. The CDR3 contains 13 residues. The V and J ends lost 10 bases and 0 bases respectively, with 10 bases between them. The CDR3 DNA is TGTGCCACCAGGTACAACTCTGGAAACACCATATATTTT. Protein: CATRYNSGNTIYF.

This chain connects TRBV27 to TRBJ1-2, with unresolved D. Germline CDR1 and CDR2: MNHEY and SMNVEV (reference sequence). The CDR3 totals 14 residues. V was clipped by 4 bases and J by 1 base, with 10 bases between them. CDR3 protein: CASSSGGLNYGYTF. For the CDR3, the DNA is TGTGCCAGCAGTTCGGGAGGACTTAACTATGGCTACACCTTC.

The V call is TRBV19, the J call TRBJ2-5; possible D gene TRBD2, 6 bases. This CDR3 comprises 14 residues. The germline V and J ends were trimmed by 3 bases and 5 bases, with 13 bases remaining between them. Per germline, CDR1 LNHDA and CDR2 SQIVND (reference sequence). The CDR3 sequence is CASSIGGAGETQYF. The CDR3, as DNA: TGTGCCAGTAGTATTGGCGGGGCCGGCGAGACCCAGTACTTC.

The genes are TRBV5-4 and TRBJ2-7, with TRBD1 matching 10 bases. In germline, CDR1 is SGHNT, CDR2 YYREEE (reference sequence). Unmatched junction bases numbered 5, after V lost 3 bases and J lost 5 bases. CDR3 length equals 14 residues. The DNA for the CDR3 is TGTGCCAGCAGCTCGGGACAGGGGAGGAACGAGCAGTACTTC. Its translation: CASSSGQGRNEQYF.

The chain couples TRBV4-1 to TRBJ2-7; TRBD1 or TRBD2 may be the D gene (5 bases each). CDR3 length: 16 amino acids. Germline values: CDR1 MGHRA, CDR2 YSYEKL. The V and J ends lost 1 base and 0 bases respectively, with 13 bases between them. DNA of the CDR3: TGCGCCAGCAGCCAAGGATTGGACACTAGCTCCTACGAGCAGTACTTC. Translation gives CASSQGLDTSSYEQYF.

This chain joins TRBV2 and TRBJ1-2; D is unresolved. Germline lookup yields CDR1 SNHLY and CDR2 FYNNEI. The CDR3 covers 12 residues. Between the trimmed V and J ends, which lost 7 bases and 8 bases, there was a span of 14 bases. The CDR3 sequence: CASTVGWYGYTF. The CDR3, as DNA: TGTGCCAGCACGGTGGGCTGGTACGGCTACACCTTC.

CDR3 amino acids: CASSIWSGELFF. CDR3 in DNA: TGTGCCAGTAGTATTTGGTCCGGGGAGCTGTTTTTT. The chain joins TRBV19 to TRBJ2-2; D not certain. This CDR3 is built from 12 residues. CDR1 LNHDA and CDR2 SQIVND come from the germline V gene (reference sequence). V lost 3 bases, J lost 6 bases, and 5 bases lay in between.

The chain employs TRBV11-2 and TRBJ1-2; D is ambiguous. Germline CDR1 SGHAT, CDR2 FQNNGV. Trimming took 0 bases from V and 4 from J, leaving 15 bases between them. The CDR3 loop spans 16 amino acids. CDR3 residues: CASSLDTYPTGYGYTF. Written as DNA, the CDR3 is TGTGCCAGCAGCTTAGATACGTACCCTACCGGCTATGGCTACACCTTC.

The J gene is TRBJ2-3, the V gene TRBV14; 10 nucleotides agree with TRBD1. V was pared by 6 bases and J by 3 bases, with 6 bases of the junction left unmatched. Per the germline V gene, CDR1 is SGHDN and CDR2 is FVKESK. This CDR3 spans 15 amino acids. The CDR3 here is CASRPGTGDTDTQYF. In nucleotides, the CDR3 is TGTGCCAGCAGACCCGGGACAGGGGATACAGATACGCAGTATTTT. Combining the CDR3 with reference TRBV14 and TRBJ2-3 gives the whole variable domain EAGVTQFPSHSVIEKGQTVTLRCDPISGHDNLYWYRRVMGKEIKFLLHFVKESKQDESGMPNNRFLAERTGGTYSTLKVQPAELEDSGVYFCASRPGTGDTDTQYFGPGTRLTVL.

The genes are TRBV9 and TRBJ1-1; D is ambiguous. V gave up 0 bases and J gave up 8 bases, with 17 bases separating them. This CDR3 has 15 amino acids. Germline CDR1 and CDR2: SGDLS and YYNGEE. This chain's CDR3 is CASSVGSLAGTEAFF. DNA for the CDR3: TGTGCCAGCAGCGTAGGGAGTCTTGCGGGAACAGAAGCTTTCTTT.

This chain connects TRBV4-2 to TRBJ1-1; possible D gene TRBD1, 5 bases. The CDR3 length is 15 residues. V lost 0 bases and J lost 1, with 9 bases in between. Germline V gene data show CDR1 as LGHNA and CDR2 as YNFKEQ. This chain's CDR3 is CASSQDTGTNTEAFF. DNA for the CDR3: TGTGCCAGCAGCCAAGATACGGGGACGAACACTGAAGCTTTCTTT.

Notes on this clone: Other DNA sequences in the sample encode the same CDR3. V and J are TRBV30 and TRBJ1-1; 11 nucleotides agree with TRBD1. The CDR3 loop spans 13 amino acids. Trimming removed 5 bases from V and 5 bases from J; junction bases left unmatched: 4. Germline V gives CDR1 GTSNPN, CDR2 SVGIG (reference sequence). CDR3 nucleotides: TGTGCCTGGGCCGGGACAGGGGGGACTGAAGCTTTCTTT. Translating gives CAWAGTGGTEAFF.

This clone showed up just a few times. The sample holds other DNA sequences that translate to the same CDR3. The V gene is TRBV19, the J gene TRBJ2-7; D not certain. The CDR3 loop spans 13 amino acids. In germline, CDR1 is LNHDA, CDR2 SQIVND (reference sequence). The ends were cut back, 4 bases at V and 6 bases at J, with 13 bases in the middle. DNA of the CDR3: TGTGCCAGTAGTACTGGGCCTCGAGGCGAGCAGTACTTC. It yields the protein CASSTGPRGEQYF.

This chain uses TRBV5-4 with TRBJ2-5; 12 bases line up with TRBD2. V shed 7 bases and J 7 bases; nucleotides not matched to a gene: 14. Germline-derived CDR1 and CDR2 are SGHNT and YYREEE (reference sequence). The CDR3 contains 16 residues. CDR3: CASALTLAGGQGTQYF. The CDR3 region has the DNA TGTGCCAGCGCTCTTACTCTAGCGGGGGGGCAGGGGACCCAGTACTTC.

The rearrangement links TRBV7-6 to TRBJ1-2; D might be TRBD1 (6 bases). Germline V CDR1 and CDR2: SGHVS, FNYEAQ. There are 18 residues in the CDR3. V shed 2 bases and J shed 0 bases, with 19 bases lying between them. CDR3 sequence: CASSLNPPPTGSNYGYTF. The CDR3, as DNA: TGTGCCAGCAGCTTAAATCCACCCCCGACAGGATCTAACTATGGCTACACCTTC.

The rearrangement joins TRBV6-1 to TRBJ1-2; D is undetermined. The ends were cut back, 2 bases at V and 4 bases at J, with 17 bases in the middle. CDR3 length: 16 amino acids. Germline V gene lookup returns CDR1 MNHNS and CDR2 SASEGT. CDR3 in DNA: TGTGCCAGCAGTGAAACGGATCTAGAGGGCTCCTATGGCTACACCTTC. This encodes CASSETDLEGSYGYTF.

CDR3 residues: CASTNLAGANEQFF. CDR3 nucleotides: TGTGCCAGCACCAATCTAGCGGGAGCCAATGAGCAGTTCTTC. The chain links TRBV6-5 to TRBJ2-1; 10 nucleotides line up with TRBD2. There are 14 residues in the CDR3. Germline CDR1 is MNHEY and CDR2 is SVGAGI. With V trimmed by 7 bases and J by 6 bases, 6 bases remained unmatched.

The gene calls are TRBV13 and TRBJ2-3; TRBD2 matches at 12 bases. The CDR3 loop spans 16 amino acids. Trimming took 4 bases from V and 0 from J; bases not matched to a gene: 2. Germline V gene sequence: CDR1 PRHDT, CDR2 FYEKMQ (reference sequence). CDR3 in DNA: TGTGCCAGCAGCTGGACTAGCGGGGCCAGCACAGATACGCAGTATTTT. It translates to CASSWTSGASTDTQYF. The variable domain in full, with the rest retrieved from reference TRBV13 and TRBJ2-3, is AAGVIQSPRHLIKEKRETATLKCYPIPRHDTVYWYQQGPGQDPQFLISFYEKMQSDKGSIPDRFSAQQFSDYHSELNMSSLELGDSALYFCASSWTSGASTDTQYFGPGTRLTVL.

J is TRBJ2-2 and V is TRBV10-3; the match to TRBD1 covers 10 bases. CDR3 length: 17 residues. V lost 4 bases and J lost 3; bases outside the gene matches: 8. CDR1 ENHRY and CDR2 SYGVKD come from the germline V gene. DNA for the CDR3: TGTGCCATCAGTGGGGGGACAGGGGTCTCCGACACCGGGGAGCTGTTTTTT. It yields the protein CAISGGTGVSDTGELFF.

The chain links TRBV5-6 to TRBJ2-5; 9 positions agree with TRBD1. With V trimmed by 4 bases and J by 7 bases, 11 bases remained unmatched. This CDR3 contains 15 residues. Germline-derived CDR1 and CDR2 are SGHDT and YYEEEE. The CDR3 loop reads CASSIRDRAGGTQYF. CDR3 sequence (DNA): TGTGCCAGCAGCATCCGGGACAGGGCTGGGGGGACCCAGTACTTC.

As concerns this clone: Additional DNA sequences in this sample encode the identical CDR3. The chain combines TRBV5-1 with TRBJ2-5; D is possibly TRBD2 (7 bases). The germline CDR1 and CDR2 sequences are SGHRS and YFSETQ. The CDR3 is made up of 13 amino acids. The V gene lost 4 bases and the J gene lost 4 bases, with 11 bases spanning the gap. The DNA of the CDR3 is TGCGCCAGCAGCCTTGGGGGGGCAGAGACCCAGTACTTC. Its translation: CASSLGGAETQYF.

The count of this clone is one. The chain uses TRBV28 and TRBJ1-5; D remains ambiguous. This CDR3 is built from 12 residues. V dropped 5 bases and J dropped 5 bases, with 7 bases sitting between them. Germline V gene data show CDR1 as MDHEN and CDR2 as SYDVKM. CDR3 region: CASSPQYQPQHF. The DNA for the CDR3 is TGTGCCAGCAGTCCTCAGTATCAGCCCCAGCATTTT. The whole variable domain, filled in from reference TRBV28 and TRBJ1-5, reads DVKVTQSSRYLVKRTGEKVFLECVQDMDHENMFWYRQDPGLGLRLIYFSYDVKMKEKGDIPEGYSVSREKKERFSLILESASTNQTSMYLCASSPQYQPQHFGDGTRLSIL.

The rearrangement links TRBV5-4 to TRBJ1-1, with unresolved D. V was clipped by 4 bases and J by 0 bases, with 13 bases between them. The CDR3 is 15 amino acids. Germline V gene lookup returns CDR1 SGHNT and CDR2 YYREEE (reference sequence). The CDR3 sequence is CASSPAVHLNTEAFF. The CDR3 DNA is TGTGCCAGCAGCCCGGCGGTTCACCTGAACACTGAAGCTTTCTTT.